Presented here are 25 T cell receptor beta chains from one specimen sequenced in a study of T cell repertoires in cytomegalovirus infection. MiXCR, run by TCRdb on the reads, gives a single entry per CDR3 protein. The repertoire has some 940,000 distinct CDR3 sequences, 30% to 40% of them found once; the top ten carry roughly 12%. Their antigen targets remain unknown. This sample comprised cultured CD8+ T cells from PBMCs, obtained from culture after CMV antigen stimulation. The receptor set was obtained from a human donor in good health (CMV status not recorded). Some clones in this sample may be carry-over from other donors' samples.

For this clonotype: It differs at one base from a far larger clone, so likely a read error. V gene TRBV27 combines with J gene TRBJ2-1, with D unresolved. This CDR3 is 12 amino acids long. Trimming took 7 bases from V and 2 from J, leaving 6 bases between them. Germline V lookup: CDR1 MNHEY, CDR2 SMNVEV (reference sequence). The CDR3 bases are TGTGCCAGCACCTCGGCCTACAATGAGCAGTTCTTC. This sequence encodes CASTSAYNEQFF.

This rearrangement joins TRBV7-9 to TRBJ1-2; the D is unclear. CDR1 is SEHNR, CDR2 FQNEAQ, per germline (reference sequence). The CDR3 consists of 15 residues. The V end was cut by 3 bases, the J end by 0 bases, with 11 bases between. CDR3 nucleotides: TGTGCCAGCAGCTTTGATTGGGGAACTAACTATGGCTACACCTTC. Protein: CASSFDWGTNYGYTF.

The chain has TRBV6-6 and TRBJ2-7; TRBD2 might be the D (5 bases). V gave up 0 bases and J gave up 2 bases, with 11 bases separating them. The length of the CDR3 is 15 residues. The germline V gene has CDR1 MNHNY and CDR2 SVGAGI (reference sequence). The CDR3 DNA sequence: TGTGCCAGCAGTTACTCGGCAGCGGCAACCTACGAGCAGTACGTC. This sequence encodes CASSYSAAATYEQYV.

This clonotype was recorded a few times. The chain is built from TRBV11-2 and TRBJ1-4; TRBD1 might be the D (5 bases). Between the trimmed V and J ends, which lost 2 bases and 2 bases, there was a span of 12 bases. This CDR3 comprises 16 residues. The germline CDR1 and CDR2 sequences are SGHAT and FQNNGV. DNA for the CDR3: TGTGCCAGCAGCTTATGGGTCCGACAGACTAATGAAAAACTGTTTTTT. Protein sequence: CASSLWVRQTNEKLFF.

This chain joins TRBV6-2 or TRBV6-3 and TRBJ1-2, with D perhaps TRBD1 (6 bases). CDR1 and CDR2 (germline): MNHEY, SVGEGT. V was clipped by 6 bases and J by 9 bases, with 20 bases between them. The CDR3 extends over 14 amino acids. Here the CDR3 reads CASRNRDNPGSYTF. Written as DNA, the CDR3 is TGTGCCAGCAGAAACCGGGACAACCCTGGGAGCTACACCTTC.

With respect to this clonotype: One end of the junction is discordant with germline, which a read error may explain. This chain links TRBV7-8 with TRBJ2-2; 11 bases line up with TRBD1. This CDR3 has 15 amino acids. The V gene's germline CDR1 is SGHVS and CDR2 FQNEAQ. Here the CDR3 reads CASSSGTGGTGERFF. The DNA for the CDR3 is TGTGCCAGCAGCTCCGGGACAGGGGGGACCGGGGAGCGGTTTTTT.

This clonotype has only a few counts. J is TRBJ2-7 and V is TRBV6-1; D not certain. Trimming removed 6 bases from V and 0 bases from J, with 12 bases in between. This CDR3 has 14 amino acids. Per the germline V gene, CDR1 is MNHNS and CDR2 is SASEGT. DNA of the CDR3: TGTGCCAGCAGCCCGTCCGGGTTCTCCTACGAGCAGTACGTC. Residues: CASSPSGFSYEQYV.

V and J are TRBV28 and TRBJ2-5; possibly TRBD2 for D (7 bases). Looked up from germline, CDR1 is MDHEN and CDR2 is SYDVKM. The length of the CDR3 is 13 residues. V was shortened by 6 bases and J by 5 bases, with 13 bases between the two germline ends. The CDR3 DNA is TGTGCCAGCAGCACAGGGCGGGGGGAGACCCAGTACTTC. Encoded protein: CASSTGRGETQYF. The complete variable domain, with remaining parts taken from reference TRBV28 and TRBJ2-5, reads DVKVTQSSRYLVKRTGEKVFLECVQDMDHENMFWYRQDPGLGLRLIYFSYDVKMKEKGDIPEGYSVSREKKERFSLILESASTNQTSMYLCASSTGRGETQYFGPGTRLLVL.

The gene calls are TRBV12-3 or TRBV12-4 and TRBJ2-7; 8 nucleotides match TRBD1. V gave up 5 bases and J gave up 5 bases; unmatched junction bases: 11. The CDR3 covers 15 residues. In nucleotides, the CDR3 is TGTGCCAGCAGTCTATGGACAGGGCGGGTCCACGAGCAGTACTTC. It translates to CASSLWTGRVHEQYF.

This clonotype has only a few counts. The CDR3 reads CASSLGRPEQFF. For the CDR3, the DNA is TGTGCCAGCAGCTTAGGTCGCCCTGAGCAGTTCTTC. The chain uses TRBV7-8 and TRBJ2-1; D gene unclear. Germline V gives CDR1 SGHVS, CDR2 FQNEAQ. The CDR3 has 12 amino acids. V shed 1 base and J shed 9 bases, with 7 bases lying between them.

In DNA, the CDR3 is TGTGCCAGCAGGGCCCTAGCGGGGGGGCCGAACAATGAGCAGTTCTTC. Amino acids: CASRALAGGPNNEQFF. The chain links TRBV12-3 or TRBV12-4 to TRBJ2-1, with TRBD2 matching 12 bases. The CDR3 length is 16 residues. V shed 6 bases and J 5 bases; nucleotides not matched to a gene: 8.

Only a few counts were recorded for this clonotype. One end of the junction fails to match germline, which may point to a read error. V gene TRBV4-3 combines with J gene TRBJ2-1; D remains ambiguous. The CDR3 totals 14 residues. The germline V gene encodes CDR1 LGHNA and CDR2 YSLEER. CDR3 in DNA: TGTGCCAGCAGCCAAGATCTGGGTTACAATGAGCAGTTCTTC. Amino acids: CASSQDLGYNEQFF.

This clonotype was counted only a few times. The chain recombines TRBV4-3 with TRBJ1-4; D possibly corresponds to TRBD1 (5 bases). Germline V gene sequence: CDR1 LGHNA, CDR2 YSLEER. Trimming took off 1 base at V and 2 bases at J, with 11 bases between the two ends. CDR3 size: 16 residues. The CDR3 sequence is CASSQGPAGTNEKLFF. CDR3 nucleotide sequence: TGCGCCAGCAGCCAAGGTCCGGCAGGGACTAATGAAAAACTGTTTTTT.

The chain combines TRBV7-2 with TRBJ1-2; no definite D call. Trimming removed 3 bases from V and 4 bases from J, with 12 bases in between. CDR3 size: 14 residues. The V gene's germline CDR1 is SGHTA and CDR2 FQGNSA. CDR3 in DNA: TGTGCCAGCAGCTTTAACGCGGTACTCTATGGCTACACCTTC. Translation: CASSFNAVLYGYTF.

This clonotype was recorded at least ten times. The rearrangement links TRBV11-3 to TRBJ2-2; D uncertain. Germline V CDR1 and CDR2: SGHNT, YENEEA. V was shortened by 0 bases and J by 6 bases, with 11 bases between the two germline ends. The CDR3 covers 15 residues. CDR3 in DNA: TGTGCCAGCAGCTTAGATCCACCGGAATCCGGGGAGCTGTTTTTT. Amino acids: CASSLDPPESGELFF. The full variable domain, its missing parts supplied by reference TRBV11-3 and TRBJ2-2, is EAGVVQSPRYKIIEKKQPVAFWCNPISGHNTLYWYLQNLGQGPELLIRYENEEAVDDSQLPKDRFSAERLKGVDSTLKIQPAELGDSAVYLCASSLDPPESGELFFGEGSRLTVL.

This clonotype showed up just once. The chain recombines TRBV7-9 with TRBJ2-5; TRBD1 matches 10 bases. Germline CDR1 and CDR2: SEHNR and FQNEAQ (reference sequence). The CDR3 contains 16 residues. Trimming cost V 5 bases and J 2 bases; bases outside gene matches: 8. The CDR3 DNA is TGTGCCAGCAGCATCGACAGGGGGCCCCCTCAAGAGACCCAGTACTTC. As protein: CASSIDRGPPQETQYF.

This clonotype was detected many times. This chain uses TRBV7-9 with TRBJ2-6, with 7 nucleotides matching TRBD1. This CDR3 contains 20 residues. The germline V gene encodes CDR1 SEHNR and CDR2 FQNEAQ (reference sequence). The V gene end was trimmed by 5 bases and the J gene end by 0 bases; junction bases not matched to a gene: 16. This chain's CDR3 is CASSAQAGTDDTSGANVLTF. In DNA form, the CDR3 reads TGTGCCAGCAGCGCCCAAGCCGGGACAGATGATACCTCTGGGGCCAACGTCCTGACTTTC.

This chain uses TRBV3-1 with TRBJ2-3; D unclear. Germline loops: CDR1 LGHDT, CDR2 YNNKEL (reference sequence). The length of the CDR3 is 16 residues. V lost 1 base, J lost 3 bases, and 14 bases lay in between. CDR3 sequence: CASSQASIGLTDTQYF. In DNA, the CDR3 is TGTGCCAGCAGCCAAGCTTCTATTGGTCTTACAGATACGCAGTATTTT.

The gene calls are TRBV3-1 and TRBJ2-7, with a possible D match to TRBD2 (6 bases). CDR3 size: 13 residues. Germline CDR1 LGHDT, CDR2 YNNKEL (reference sequence). The V end lost 7 bases, the J end lost 2 bases, and 12 bases lay between the germline ends. The chain's CDR3 is CASKDGGTYEQYF. The CDR3 coding sequence is TGTGCCAGCAAGGACGGGGGAACCTACGAGCAGTACTTC.

There are many counts of this clonotype. The chain carries TRBV6-1 and TRBJ2-7, with unresolved D. Germline V gene sequence: CDR1 MNHNS, CDR2 SASEGT. This CDR3 region has 14 residues. Trimming pared 5 bases from V and 4 bases from J, leaving 15 bases between. The chain's CDR3 is CASSTAETNYEQYF. As DNA, the CDR3 is TGTGCCAGCAGTACAGCAGAGACGAATTACGAGCAGTACTTC.

This clonotype has at least ten counts. The CDR3 is CASSFAKERGNEQFF. In DNA form, the CDR3 reads TGTGCCAGCAGCTTCGCAAAGGAGAGAGGCAATGAGCAGTTCTTC. The V gene is TRBV7-8, the J gene TRBJ2-1; D not certain. The CDR3 consists of 15 residues. Germline lookup yields CDR1 SGHVS and CDR2 FQNEAQ. V dropped 3 bases and J dropped 6 bases, with 15 bases sitting between them.

This clonotype appeared many times. J is TRBJ2-7 and V is TRBV7-8; the D gene is possibly TRBD1 (6 bases). Per germline, CDR1 SGHVS and CDR2 FQNEAQ. The CDR3 runs to 15 residues. V was shortened by 1 base and J by 3 bases, with 13 bases between the two germline ends. Here the CDR3 DNA reads TGTGCCAGCAGCTTAGTCCCAGGGGAGTACTACGAGCAGTACTTC. Translation gives CASSLVPGEYYEQYF.

In this sample, this clonotype turned up a few times. The rearrangement joins TRBV14 to TRBJ2-5; D may correspond to TRBD1 or TRBD2 (5 bases each). V was trimmed by 4 bases and J by 1 base, leaving 13 bases between them. The CDR3 sequence is 15 residues long. The germline CDR1 and CDR2 sequences are SGHDN and FVKESK. DNA of the CDR3: TGTGCCAGCAGCCGAGGGGCACGATTCCAAGAGACCCAGTACTTC. Translation gives CASSRGARFQETQYF.

This clonotype was detected a few times. The rearrangement uses TRBV6-2 or TRBV6-3 and TRBJ2-1; D possibly corresponds to TRBD2 (6 bases). The CDR3 consists of 14 residues. V lost 7 bases, J lost 7 bases, and 17 bases lay in between. Germline V gene sequence: CDR1 MNHEY, CDR2 SVGEGT. The CDR3, as DNA: TGTGCCAGCAACGTGGGGGGTTGGTTGAATGAGCAGTTCTTC. The encoded protein is CASNVGGWLNEQFF.

This clonotype was picked up a small number of times. The V gene is TRBV19, the J gene TRBJ2-1; perhaps TRBD2 as D (6 bases). The CDR3 extends over 15 amino acids. CDR1 and CDR2 (germline): LNHDA, SQIVND (reference sequence). Trimming took off 0 bases at V and 2 bases at J, with 8 bases between the two ends. This CDR3 reads CASSIDAGPYNEQFF. CDR3 sequence (DNA): TGTGCCAGTAGTATAGACGCGGGGCCCTACAATGAGCAGTTCTTC.